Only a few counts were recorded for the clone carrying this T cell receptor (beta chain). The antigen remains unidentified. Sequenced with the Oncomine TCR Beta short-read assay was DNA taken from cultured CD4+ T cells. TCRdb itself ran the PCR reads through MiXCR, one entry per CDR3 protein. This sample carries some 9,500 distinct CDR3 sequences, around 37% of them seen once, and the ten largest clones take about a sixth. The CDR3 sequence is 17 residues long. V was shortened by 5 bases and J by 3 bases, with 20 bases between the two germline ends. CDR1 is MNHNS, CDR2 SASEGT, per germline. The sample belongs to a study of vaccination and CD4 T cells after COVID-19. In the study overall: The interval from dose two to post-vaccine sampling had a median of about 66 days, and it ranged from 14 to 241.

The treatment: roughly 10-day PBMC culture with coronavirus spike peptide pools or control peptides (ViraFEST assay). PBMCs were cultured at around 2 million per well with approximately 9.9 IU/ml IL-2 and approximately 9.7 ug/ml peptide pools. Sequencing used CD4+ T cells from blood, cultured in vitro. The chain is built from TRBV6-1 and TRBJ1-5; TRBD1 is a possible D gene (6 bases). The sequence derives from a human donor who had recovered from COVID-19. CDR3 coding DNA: TGTGCCAGCAGTAACGCTCATGGACAGTTGGACAATCAGCCCCAGCATTTT. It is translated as CASSNAHGQLDNQPQHF.